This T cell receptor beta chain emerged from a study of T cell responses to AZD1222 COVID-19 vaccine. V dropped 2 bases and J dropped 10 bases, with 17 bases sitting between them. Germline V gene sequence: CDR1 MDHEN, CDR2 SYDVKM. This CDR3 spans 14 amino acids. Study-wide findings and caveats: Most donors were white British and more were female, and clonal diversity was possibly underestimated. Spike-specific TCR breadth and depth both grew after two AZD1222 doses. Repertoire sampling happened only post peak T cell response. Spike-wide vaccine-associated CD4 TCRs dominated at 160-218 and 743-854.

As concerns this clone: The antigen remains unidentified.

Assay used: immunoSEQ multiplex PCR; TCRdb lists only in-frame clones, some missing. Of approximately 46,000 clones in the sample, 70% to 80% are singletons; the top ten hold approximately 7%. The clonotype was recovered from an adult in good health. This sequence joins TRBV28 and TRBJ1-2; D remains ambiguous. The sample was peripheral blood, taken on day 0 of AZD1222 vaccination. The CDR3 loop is CASSLVGSPQDYTF. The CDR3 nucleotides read TGTGCCAGCAGTTTAGTAGGATCTCCCCAGGACTACACCTTC.